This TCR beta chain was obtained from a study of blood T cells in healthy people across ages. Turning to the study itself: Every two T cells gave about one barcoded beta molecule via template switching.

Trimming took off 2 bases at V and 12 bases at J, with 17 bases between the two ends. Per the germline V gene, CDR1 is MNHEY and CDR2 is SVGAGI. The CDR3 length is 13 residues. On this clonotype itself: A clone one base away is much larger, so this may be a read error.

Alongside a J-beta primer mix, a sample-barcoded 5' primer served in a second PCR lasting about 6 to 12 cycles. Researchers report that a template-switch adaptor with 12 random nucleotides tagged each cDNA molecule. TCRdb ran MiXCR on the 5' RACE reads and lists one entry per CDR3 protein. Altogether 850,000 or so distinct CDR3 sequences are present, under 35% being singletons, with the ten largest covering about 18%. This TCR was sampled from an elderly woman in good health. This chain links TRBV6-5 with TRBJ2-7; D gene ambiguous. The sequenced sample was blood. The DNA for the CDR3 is TGTGCCAGCAGTTACGGCTCAGAAGAGACCCGGTACTTC. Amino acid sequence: CASSYGSEETRYF.